A selection of T cell receptor beta chains follows, all from one sample in a study of T-cell reconstitution after alpha-beta-depleted transplantation in children. From the PCR reads, TCRdb called clonotypes with MiXCR, one entry per CDR3 protein. The sample includes approximately 32,000 distinct CDR3 sequences, under 8% of them seen just once. The sequenced sample was peripheral blood, obtained 60 days after TCRalphabeta/CD19-depleted stem cell transplant. These receptors were collected from a child under three years old who had a stem cell transplant for acute myeloid leukemia, so the T cells may come from the graft donor. CDR3s include the opening cysteine and the closing phenylalanine or tryptophan. A D gene is named only where the DNA matches it firmly. Size is stated for part of the rows, as once, few or many counts, or as a class when the clone is expanded.

j_gene: TRBJ2-1
v_gene: TRBV30
d_gene: -
abundance: few
CDR3nt: TGTGCCTGGTCCTTAGCAGCAACCTACAATGAGCAGTTCTTC
CDR3aa: CAWSLAATYNEQFF

j_gene: TRBJ2-5
v_gene: TRBV11-1
d_gene: -
abundance: many
CDR3nt: TGTGCCAGCGAAGACGGTTTTGGCTCGGAGACCCAGTACTTC
CDR3aa: CASEDGFGSETQYF

j_gene: TRBJ2-2
v_gene: TRBV12-5
d_gene: TRBD1
abundance: many
CDR3nt: TGTGCTAGTGGTTTGGTTGACAGGGGCCACCGGGAGCTGTTTTTT
CDR3aa: CASGLVDRGHRELFF

j_gene: TRBJ2-3
v_gene: TRBV4-1
d_gene: TRBD2
abundance: -
CDR3nt: TGCGCCAGCAGCCAACGACTAGCGGGTATCACAGATACGCAGTATTTT
CDR3aa: CASSQRLAGITDTQYF

j_gene: TRBJ2-7
v_gene: TRBV4-3
d_gene: -
abundance: -
CDR3nt: TGCGCCAGCAGCCAAGATGAAGGGCCGGGGGACGAGCAGTACTTC
CDR3aa: CASSQDEGPGDEQYF

j_gene: TRBJ1-1
v_gene: TRBV2
d_gene: -
abundance: many
CDR3nt: TGTGCCAGCATCCGGGGAGCTGCGAACACTGAAGCTTTCTTT
CDR3aa: CASIRGAANTEAFF

j_gene: TRBJ2-2
v_gene: TRBV25-1
d_gene: -
abundance: many
CDR3nt: TGTGCCAGCGGGGCAGGGGTGACCGCCGGGGAGCTGTTTTTT
CDR3aa: CASGAGVTAGELFF

j_gene: TRBJ1-2
v_gene: TRBV9
d_gene: -
abundance: -
CDR3nt: TGTGCCAGCAGCGTAGGACAGGCGATTCCTAACTATGGCTACACCTTC
CDR3aa: CASSVGQAIPNYGYTF

j_gene: TRBJ2-3
v_gene: TRBV7-9
d_gene: -
abundance: -
CDR3nt: TGTGCCAGCAGCTTAGTGAGGGCGGGGGCTAGCACAGATACGCAGTATTTT
CDR3aa: CASSLVRAGASTDTQYF

j_gene: TRBJ2-7
v_gene: TRBV19
d_gene: TRBD1
abundance: many
CDR3nt: TGTGCCAGTAGTCTTACCACCAGGGGGTTGAACTACGAGCAGTACTTC
CDR3aa: CASSLTTRGLNYEQYF

j_gene: TRBJ2-2
v_gene: TRBV4-2
d_gene: TRBD1
abundance: many
CDR3nt: TGTGCCAGCAGCCAAGACGGTATCAGGGGGCACACCGGGGAGCTGTTTTTT
CDR3aa: CASSQDGIRGHTGELFF

j_gene: TRBJ2-1
v_gene: TRBV6-1
d_gene: -
abundance: many
CDR3nt: TGTGCCAGCAGTGAATTCAAGCGGAGCTCCTACAATGAGCAGTTCTTC
CDR3aa: CASSEFKRSSYNEQFF

j_gene: TRBJ2-3
v_gene: TRBV7-9
d_gene: -
abundance: -
CDR3nt: TGTGCCAGCAGCTTTGGGGGTTTTAGCACAGATACGCAGTATTTT
CDR3aa: CASSFGGFSTDTQYF

j_gene: TRBJ1-2
v_gene: TRBV7-9
d_gene: -
abundance: many
CDR3nt: TGTGCCAGCAGCTCATACTATGGCTACACCTTC
CDR3aa: CASSSYYGYTF

j_gene: TRBJ2-3
v_gene: TRBV7-2
d_gene: TRBD1
abundance: many
CDR3nt: TGTGCCAGCAGCTTCAACAGGGGGCTCTCGAGCACAGATACGCAGTATTTT
CDR3aa: CASSFNRGLSSTDTQYF

j_gene: TRBJ2-7
v_gene: TRBV7-9
d_gene: -
abundance: -
CDR3nt: TGTGCCAGCAGCTTAAGGGGGGGGACTCCCTACGAGCAGTACTTC
CDR3aa: CASSLRGGTPYEQYF

j_gene: TRBJ2-1
v_gene: TRBV6-2/TRBV6-3
d_gene: -
abundance: many
CDR3nt: TGTGCCAGCAGTTACAGGCAGGGGAAGGGTTACAATGAGCAGTTCTTC
CDR3aa: CASSYRQGKGYNEQFF

j_gene: TRBJ1-1
v_gene: TRBV2
d_gene: -
abundance: many
CDR3nt: TGTGCCAGCAGGAGTAACACTGAAGCTTTCTTT
CDR3aa: CASRSNTEAFF

j_gene: TRBJ2-2
v_gene: TRBV28
d_gene: TRBD1
abundance: many
CDR3nt: TGTGCCAGCAGAGATCCGGGACAGATAAACACCGGGGAGCTGTTTTTT
CDR3aa: CASRDPGQINTGELFF

j_gene: TRBJ2-3
v_gene: TRBV4-3
d_gene: -
abundance: many
CDR3nt: TGCGCCAGCAGCCAAGTTGGCAGGGCCACAGATACGCAGTATTTT
CDR3aa: CASSQVGRATDTQYF

j_gene: TRBJ2-2
v_gene: TRBV12-3/TRBV12-4
d_gene: -
abundance: many
CDR3nt: TGTGCCAGCAGTCATTCTACCGGGGAGCTGTTTTTT
CDR3aa: CASSHSTGELFF

j_gene: TRBJ1-2
v_gene: TRBV29-1
d_gene: TRBD1
abundance: many
CDR3nt: TGCAGCGTTGAAGATCGTCACTGGTTGGGACAGGGGACTCTTAACTATGGCTACACCTTC
CDR3aa: CSVEDRHWLGQGTLNYGYTF

j_gene: TRBJ2-5
v_gene: TRBV10-3
d_gene: TRBD2
abundance: many
CDR3nt: TGTGCCATCAGTCCCCCCGGGGGGGAGACCCAGTACTTC
CDR3aa: CAISPPGGETQYF

j_gene: TRBJ2-5
v_gene: TRBV12-3/TRBV12-4
d_gene: -
abundance: many
CDR3nt: TGTGCCAGCAGTTTCCCCGGAGCAGCGGAGACCCAGTACTTC
CDR3aa: CASSFPGAAETQYF

j_gene: TRBJ1-1
v_gene: TRBV7-8
d_gene: -
abundance: many
CDR3nt: TGTGCCAGCAGCTTTCCCCTAGGGTTGAACACTGAAGCTTTCTTT
CDR3aa: CASSFPLGLNTEAFF

j_gene: TRBJ2-7
v_gene: TRBV15
d_gene: TRBD1
abundance: -
CDR3nt: TGTGCCACCAGCACCTATTCATCCGGGACAGGGTCCTACGAGCAGTACTTC
CDR3aa: CATSTYSSGTGSYEQYF

j_gene: TRBJ2-5
v_gene: TRBV29-1
d_gene: TRBD2
abundance: many
CDR3nt: TGCAGCGTTGAAGTCTACGGGGAGGGAGAGACCCAGTACTTC
CDR3aa: CSVEVYGEGETQYF

j_gene: TRBJ1-6
v_gene: TRBV4-3
d_gene: -
abundance: many
CDR3nt: TGCGCCAGCAGCCCGGACAGCTCCTATAATTCACCCCTCCACTTT
CDR3aa: CASSPDSSYNSPLHF

j_gene: TRBJ2-5
v_gene: TRBV19
d_gene: -
abundance: -
CDR3nt: TGTGCCAGTAGTATAGACCGAACCGAGGACAAGACCCAGTACTTC
CDR3aa: CASSIDRTEDKTQYF